One sample yielded the 23 T cell receptor beta chains listed below, sequenced in a study of blood T cells in healthy people across ages. It was with a sample-barcoded 5' primer and a J-beta primer mix that a second PCR of roughly 7 to 12 cycles was run. TCRdb re-called the 5' RACE reads through MiXCR, storing one row per CDR3 protein. The table lists over a million distinct CDR3 sequences, approximately 38% of them singletons. What was sequenced was blood. These receptor sequences come from a woman aged 18-35 years in good health.

J is TRBJ2-5 and V is TRBV12-3 or TRBV12-4; TRBD1 agrees at 7 bases. The J call may be mistaken, given a closer DNA end match to TRBJ2-1. The CDR3 length is 16 residues. CDR3 nucleotide sequence: TGTGCCAGCAGTTCCCCTGGTGAGACAGGGATAGAGACCCAGTTCTTC. Its translation is CASSSPGETGIETQFF.

This clonotype was counted between two and nine times. The chain is built from TRBV6-1 and TRBJ1-2, with D uncertain. This CDR3 comprises 16 residues. Germline V gene sequence: CDR1 MNHNS, CDR2 SASEGT. Trimming took 6 bases from V and 0 from J, leaving 17 bases between them. DNA for the CDR3: TGTGCCAGCAGCCTATACGGGTCTAACCCTAACTATGGCTACACCTTC. Protein product: CASSLYGSNPNYGYTF.

The chain joins TRBV7-9 to TRBJ2-7; TRBD2 is a possible D gene (6 bases). The CDR3 runs 14 residues. Trimming left V 5 bases short and J 6 bases short, with 17 bases between. Germline V gene lookup returns CDR1 SEHNR and CDR2 FQNEAQ (reference sequence). This CDR3 is CASSLEAGSGEQYF. The CDR3 nucleotides are TGTGCCAGCAGCCTAGAGGCGGGGTCCGGCGAGCAGTACTTC.

At least ten counts were recorded for this clonotype. The rearrangement joins TRBV10-3 to TRBJ2-1; D is unresolved. Trimming shortened V by 3 bases and J by 6 bases, and 12 bases separated the two germline ends. The CDR3 sequence is 14 residues long. CDR1 and CDR2 from the germline V gene are ENHRY and SYGVKD. CDR3 nucleotides: TGTGCCATCAGTGATCTCACAACTGGCAATGAGCAGTTCTTC. It is translated as CAISDLTTGNEQFF.

This clonotype has only a few counts. J is TRBJ2-3 and V is TRBV20-1; D possibly matches TRBD1 or TRBD2 (5 bases each). Trimming removed 1 base at V and 1 base at J, with 15 bases between. Germline CDR1 is DFQATT and CDR2 is SNEGSKA (reference sequence). This CDR3 contains 16 residues. CDR3 sequence: CSARARDRDRTDTQYF. DNA for the CDR3: TGCAGTGCTAGAGCCCGGGACCGAGACCGCACAGATACGCAGTATTTT.

The rearrangement joins TRBV4-1 to TRBJ2-1; 10 bases line up with TRBD2. The J call could be wrong; TRBJ2-7 is a better fit for the DNA end. The CDR3 is 16 amino acids. The germline V gene encodes CDR1 MGHRA and CDR2 YSYEKL. The CDR3 sequence: CASSQDSGGVHNEQYF. The CDR3 bases are TGCGCCAGCAGCCAAGACAGCGGGGGGGTCCACAATGAGCAGTACTTC.

This clonotype was seen a handful of times. The V call is TRBV29-1, the J call TRBJ2-5, with unresolved D. In germline, CDR1 is SQVTM, CDR2 ANQGSEA. V lost 1 base and J lost 2, with 8 bases in between. CDR3 length: 13 residues. The CDR3: CSVEVLRQETQYF. The CDR3, as DNA: TGCAGCGTTGAAGTGCTAAGACAAGAGACCCAGTACTTC.

The chain couples TRBV10-3 to TRBJ1-2; 9 bases match TRBD1. Germline CDR1 reads ENHRY; CDR2 reads SYGVKD. The length of the CDR3 is 18 residues. Germline trimming cut 3 bases from V and 1 base from J; bases unmatched to any gene: 12. The CDR3 DNA follows: TGTGCCATCAGTGACCCTGGACAGGGGCGCCGTGGTAACTATGGCTACACCTTC. Translated, it gives CAISDPGQGRRGNYGYTF.

This chain uses TRBV12-3 or TRBV12-4 with TRBJ2-3, with TRBD2 as a possible D gene (6 bases). The CDR3 contains 16 residues. V lost 7 bases, J lost 4 bases, and 21 bases lay in between. As DNA, the CDR3 is TGTGCCAGCACCCCTAGGAGGGGCCTTCTATCAGATACGCAGTATTTT. Amino acids: CASTPRRGLLSDTQYF.

The chain links TRBV4-2 to TRBJ2-5, with 12 positions matching TRBD2. The better agreement between TRBJ2-7 and the DNA end casts doubt on the J call. Germline V gives CDR1 LGHNA, CDR2 YNFKEQ. This CDR3 contains 16 residues. The CDR3 nucleotides are TGTGCCAGCAGCCATCTAGCGGGAGGGCTAGGCTACGAGCAGTACTTC. As protein: CASSHLAGGLGYEQYF.

This chain connects TRBV25-1 to TRBJ1-5; D not resolved. CDR1 and CDR2 (germline): MGHDK, SYGVNS. This CDR3 comprises 14 residues. V was shortened by 2 bases and J by 6 bases, with 11 bases between the two germline ends. CDR3 in amino acids: CASSEDGESQPQHF. The CDR3 DNA reads TGTGCCAGCAGTGAAGATGGGGAGAGTCAGCCCCAGCATTTT.

The chain joins TRBV3-1 to TRBJ2-1, with TRBD2 matching 9 bases. From germline, CDR1 is LGHDT and CDR2 YNNKEL (reference sequence). V lost 4 bases and J lost 6; bases outside the gene matches: 7. CDR3 length: 15 amino acids. The CDR3 nucleotides read TGTGCCAGCAGCCCAAGGAAACTAGCGGGCAATGAGCAGTTCTTC. It specifies CASSPRKLAGNEQFF.

The chain's CDR3 is CSVVKGTGYTF. The CDR3, as DNA: TGCAGCGTTGTGAAAGGGACTGGCTACACCTTC. The chain couples TRBV29-1 to TRBJ1-2; D perhaps matches TRBD1 (5 bases). Trimming removed 4 bases at V and 7 bases at J, with 10 bases between. Looked up from germline, CDR1 is SQVTM and CDR2 is ANQGSEA. The CDR3 consists of 11 residues. The variable domain in full, with the rest retrieved from reference TRBV29-1 and TRBJ1-2, is SAVISQKPSRDICQRGTSLTIQCQVDSQVTMMFWYRQQPGQSLTLIATANQGSEATYESGFVIDKFPISRPNLTFSTLTVSNMSPEDSSIYLCSVVKGTGYTFGSGTRLTVV.

This clonotype was seen only a few times. The chain uses TRBV5-1 and TRBJ2-7; 7 bases match TRBD1. This CDR3 is 14 amino acids long. Germline V gives CDR1 SGHRS, CDR2 YFSETQ. The V segment lost 2 bases and the J segment 5 bases; nucleotides outside the gene matches: 7. The CDR3 DNA is TGCGCCAGCAGCTTTACCGGGACAGCTAACGAGCAGTACTTC. This translates into CASSFTGTANEQYF.

This clonotype came up a few times. The rearrangement links TRBV3-1 to TRBJ2-7; TRBD1 agrees at 9 bases. With V trimmed by 2 bases and J by 2 bases, 7 bases remained unmatched. Germline V gives CDR1 LGHDT, CDR2 YNNKEL (reference sequence). The CDR3 runs to 16 residues. The CDR3 region is CASSQSITGGPYEQYF. CDR3 nucleotides: TGTGCCAGCAGCCAAAGTATCACAGGGGGCCCCTACGAGCAGTACTTC.

The V gene is TRBV29-1, the J gene TRBJ2-1; D might be TRBD2 (6 bases). The V end was cut by 4 bases, the J end by 3 bases, with 16 bases between. The CDR3 is made up of 15 amino acids. Germline CDR1 reads SQVTM; CDR2 reads ANQGSEA. The CDR3 nucleotides read TGCAGCGTTGGGGGCGGGCGGGACCTCTACAATGAGCAGTTCTTC. Translated, it gives CSVGGGRDLYNEQFF.

For this clonotype: A clone one base away is much larger, so this may be a read error. The chain couples TRBV4-2 to TRBJ2-5; the D gene is possibly TRBD2 (6 bases). This CDR3 has 15 amino acids. V gave up 7 bases and J gave up 11 bases, with 26 bases separating them. CDR1 and CDR2 (germline): LGHNA, YNFKEQ. This CDR3 is CASNLIAGRDNEQYF. The CDR3 DNA sequence: TGTGCCAGCAACCTGATTGCCGGGAGAGACAATGAGCAGTACTTC.

This clonotype was detected only a few times. This chain links TRBV3-1 with TRBJ1-2, with D perhaps TRBD1 (5 bases). The germline gives CDR1 LGHDT, CDR2 YNNKEL (reference sequence). V was clipped by 5 bases and J by 7 bases, with 11 bases between them. The CDR3 has 12 residues. The CDR3: CASSEGLAGYTF. The CDR3 DNA follows: TGTGCCAGCAGCGAGGGGCTCGCTGGCTACACCTTC.

CDR3 DNA: TGTGCCAGCAGTTACAAGAGGACAGGGGACGGGAGCACCGGGGAGCTGTTTTTT. This sequence encodes CASSYKRTGDGSTGELFF. The chain uses TRBV6-5 and TRBJ2-2; TRBD1 agrees at 9 bases. The V segment lost 2 bases and the J segment 4 bases; nucleotides outside the gene matches: 11. This CDR3 region has 18 residues. CDR1 is MNHEY and CDR2 is SVGAGI in the germline V gene.

The chain couples TRBV4-3 to TRBJ2-2, with D tentatively TRBD1 or TRBD2 (6 bases each). CDR3 length: 16 residues. V was shortened by 2 bases and J by 7 bases, with 17 bases between the two germline ends. Germline V CDR1 and CDR2: LGHNA, YSLEER. DNA for the CDR3: TGCGCCAGCAGCCAACTTGTTGGGGGGCCCCTCGGGGAGCTGTTTTTT. This gives the protein CASSQLVGGPLGELFF.

Only a few counts were recorded for this clonotype. The genes are TRBV5-1 and TRBJ2-1, with 9 bases identical to TRBD2. The CDR3 is made up of 16 amino acids. The germline gives CDR1 SGHRS, CDR2 YFSETQ. V trimming: 2 bases; J trimming: 8 bases; junction bases outside the gene matches: 11. The CDR3 DNA sequence: TGCGCCAGCAGCTTCGGTAGCGGGAGCCCCGCTTATGAGCAGTTCTTC. This gives the protein CASSFGSGSPAYEQFF.

This clonotype has only a few counts. V usage is TRBV9 and J usage is TRBJ2-5; the D gene is possibly TRBD2 (5 bases). The CDR3 loop spans 14 amino acids. Trimming removed 2 bases at V and 5 bases at J, with 13 bases between. CDR1 is SGDLS and CDR2 is YYNGEE in the germline V gene. In nucleotides, the CDR3 is TGTGCCAGCAGCGTGAGAGGGAGCTATGAGACCCAGTACTTC. This gives the protein CASSVRGSYETQYF.

This clonotype came up many times. The chain uses TRBV10-3 and TRBJ1-2; 9 bases match TRBD1. The CDR3 is 12 amino acids. The germline CDR1 and CDR2 sequences are ENHRY and SYGVKD. The ends lost 10 bases at V and 2 bases at J; junction bases unmatched: 2. CDR3 in amino acids: CATGTGNYGYTF. The CDR3 DNA follows: TGTGCCACAGGGACAGGGAACTATGGCTACACCTTC.